The 18 T cell receptor beta chains below were found in one sample sequenced in a study of siplizumab effects on memory and regulatory T cells. This table comes from immunoSEQ multiplex PCR, and its TCRdb copy is limited to in-frame clones, with some not included. The repertoire holds roughly 100,000 clones, with under 95% as singletons. Input material: CD8+ T cells sorted from blood. All receptors come from a human donor in good health.

This chain joins TRBV13 and TRBJ2-7; TRBD2 is a possible D gene (5 bases). CDR3 length equals 14 residues. Germline CDR1 and CDR2: PRHDT and FYEKMQ (reference sequence). The ends were cut back, 5 bases at V and 5 bases at J, with 16 bases in the middle. The CDR3 region has the DNA TGTGCCAGCAGCCGCCCGGGGTCTTCCAACGAGCAGTACTTC. Protein: CASSRPGSSNEQYF.

The chain combines TRBV5-6 with TRBJ2-1, with 7 bases that match TRBD2. J gave up 10 bases and V 3 bases, and 7 bases lay outside the gene matches. From germline, CDR1 is SGHDT and CDR2 YYEEEE. The CDR3 loop spans 13 amino acids. For the CDR3, the DNA is TGTGCCAGCAGCTGGCGGACTAGGCGAGAGCAGTTCTTC. Translated, it gives CASSWRTRREQFF.

The chain employs TRBV7-9 and TRBJ2-1; TRBD2 matches 7 bases. The J segment lost 3 bases and the V segment lost 5 bases, leaving 10 bases of the junction unmatched. This CDR3 has 16 residues. Germline CDR1 reads SEHNR; CDR2 reads FQNEAQ (reference sequence). The CDR3 DNA sequence: TGTGCCAGCAGCGGAACGGCGGGAGTGTACTACAATGAGCAGTTCTTC. As protein: CASSGTAGVYYNEQFF.

This clone appeared a single time. The chain employs TRBV7-9 and TRBJ2-7; 8 bases match TRBD1. J gave up 7 bases and V 5 bases, and 7 bases lay outside the gene matches. This CDR3 has 13 amino acids. Germline CDR1 is SEHNR and CDR2 is FQNEAQ (reference sequence). The CDR3 DNA follows: TGTGCCAGCAGCCCCTGGACAGGGTTGGAGCAGTACTTC. Encoded protein: CASSPWTGLEQYF.

V usage is TRBV27 and J usage is TRBJ2-3; 14 bases are a match to TRBD2. The CDR3 sequence is 16 residues long. CDR1 is MNHEY and CDR2 is SMNVEV in the germline V gene (reference sequence). The junction had 5 bases not matched to a gene; V was cut back by 5 bases and J by 4 bases. The CDR3 sequence is CASSTGTSGSSDTQYF. CDR3 DNA sequence: TGTGCCAGCAGTACCGGGACTAGCGGGAGTTCAGATACGCAGTATTTT.

The chain links TRBV7-9 to TRBJ2-7, with TRBD2 matching 14 bases. Germline V gives CDR1 SEHNR, CDR2 FQNEAQ (reference sequence). This CDR3 has 17 amino acids. V was clipped by 6 bases and J by 6 bases; unmatched bases: 13. The CDR3 nucleotides are TGTGCCAGCAGTCCGACACAAGGGACTAGCGGGAGCATCGAGCAGTACTTC. This codes for CASSPTQGTSGSIEQYF.

The chain carries TRBV4-1 and TRBJ2-4; 8 bases are a match to TRBD1. The CDR3 consists of 17 residues. Trimming cost V 1 base and J 0 bases; bases outside gene matches: 5. Looked up from germline, CDR1 is MGHRA and CDR2 is YSYEKL. CDR3 nucleotides: TGCGCCAGCAGCCAAGCGGGACAGGACTTAGCCAAAAACATTCAGTACTTC. Encoded protein: CASSQAGQDLAKNIQYF.

This rearrangement joins TRBV7-9 to TRBJ2-3, with TRBD2 identical over 9 bases. CDR1 is SEHNR, CDR2 FQNEAQ, per germline (reference sequence). The CDR3 runs to 15 residues. With V trimmed by 5 bases and J by 4 bases, 7 bases remained unmatched. CDR3 amino acids: CASSDSGRVADTQYF. The CDR3 coding sequence is TGTGCCAGCAGCGATAGCGGGAGAGTCGCAGATACGCAGTATTTT.

This chain uses TRBV27 with TRBJ1-1, with 7 bases lining up with TRBD1. The J segment lost 7 bases and the V segment lost 8 bases, leaving 13 bases of the junction unmatched. CDR3 length equals 14 residues. Per the germline V gene, CDR1 is MNHEY and CDR2 is SMNVEV (reference sequence). The CDR3 region is CASRPRSRGYEAFF. DNA for the CDR3: TGTGCCAGCCGGCCCCGTAGCAGGGGGTATGAAGCTTTCTTT.

This clone turned up a few times. The J gene is TRBJ2-1, the V gene TRBV27; D not certain. V was clipped by 6 bases and J by 8 bases, with 11 bases between them. The CDR3 length is 12 residues. Germline V CDR1 and CDR2: MNHEY, SMNVEV (reference sequence). In DNA form, the CDR3 reads TGTGCCAGCAGCGTGTGGCCCCATGAGCAGTTCTTC. It yields the protein CASSVWPHEQFF.

This chain connects TRBV6-1 to TRBJ2-5; tentatively, D is TRBD1 or TRBD2 (6 bases each). Trimming took 2 bases from V and 1 from J, leaving 8 bases between them. The length of the CDR3 is 14 residues. Germline loops: CDR1 MNHNS, CDR2 SASEGT. CDR3 sequence reads: CASSEWGAQETQYF. The CDR3 DNA follows: TGTGCCAGCAGTGAATGGGGGGCCCAAGAGACCCAGTACTTC.

The CDR3 bases are TGTGCCACCAGCAGTGGGAGAGGCTCCTACAATGAGCAGTTCTTC. This sequence encodes CATSSGRGSYNEQFF. The V call is TRBV15, the J call TRBJ2-1, with D possibly TRBD2 on 5 matching bases. Between the trimmed V and J ends, which lost 3 bases and 0 bases, there was a span of 9 bases. The CDR3 totals 15 residues. CDR1 is LNHNV, CDR2 YYDKDF, per germline (reference sequence).

Concerning this clone: It differs at one base from a far larger clone, so likely a read error. The chain has TRBV5-6 and TRBJ2-3, with 12 bases fitting TRBD2. Germline values: CDR1 SGHDT, CDR2 YYEEEE. The CDR3 has 15 amino acids. Germline trimming cut 4 bases from V and 4 bases from J; bases unmatched to any gene: 4. The CDR3 reads CASSLASGGADTQYF. As DNA, the CDR3 is TGTGCCAGCAGCCTGGCTAGCGGGGGGGCAGATACGCAGTATTTT. Full variable domain (missing parts from reference TRBV5-6 and TRBJ2-3): DAGVTQSPTHLIKTRGQQVTLRCSPKSGHDTVSWYQQALGQGPQFIFQYYEEEERQRGNFPDRFSGHQFPNYSSELNVNALLLGDSALYLCASSLASGGADTQYFGPGTRLTVL.

The chain uses TRBV7-9 and TRBJ2-3; possibly TRBD2 for D (5 bases). Germline values: CDR1 SEHNR, CDR2 FQNEAQ (reference sequence). V lost 7 bases and J lost 4, with 9 bases in between. There are 12 residues in the CDR3. CDR3 protein: CASTPGSDTQYF. As DNA, the CDR3 is TGTGCCAGCACCCCGGGATCAGATACGCAGTATTTT.

The J gene is TRBJ1-2, the V gene TRBV4-1; D perhaps matches TRBD1 (5 bases). Between the trimmed V and J ends, which lost 4 bases and 6 bases, there was a span of 21 bases. The CDR3 totals 16 residues. CDR1 is MGHRA and CDR2 is YSYEKL in the germline V gene. This chain's CDR3 is CASSRPSWGEYDGYTF. The CDR3 coding sequence is TGCGCCAGCAGCCGCCCCTCGTGGGGGGAGTATGATGGCTACACCTTC.

This clone was seen only once. The junction shows a germline mismatch at one end, possibly a read error. The CDR3 spells CASSSLAGGNTGELFF. Written as DNA, the CDR3 is TGTGCTAGCAGCTCCCTAGCGGGGGGGAACACCGGGGAGCTGTTTTTT. The V gene is TRBV7-7, the J gene TRBJ2-2; 11 positions match TRBD2. There are 16 residues in the CDR3. Germline CDR1 reads SSHAT; CDR2 reads FNYEAQ (reference sequence). Looking up the rest from reference TRBV7-7 and TRBJ2-2 gives the full variable domain: GAGVSQSPRYKVTKRGQDVTLRCDPISSHATLYWYQQALGQGPEFLTYFNYEAQPDKSGLPSDRFSAERPEGSISTLTIQRTEQRDSAMYRCASSSLAGGNTGELFFGEGSRLTVL.

V usage is TRBV7-9 and J usage is TRBJ2-7; D not certain. This CDR3 is 12 amino acids long. Germline values: CDR1 SEHNR, CDR2 FQNEAQ (reference sequence). With 3 bases removed from V and 4 bases from J, the gap between germline ends came to 7 bases. CDR3 sequence (DNA): TGTGCCAGCAGCTTTACCGGTTACGAGCAGTACTTC. Its translation: CASSFTGYEQYF.

The V gene is TRBV7-9, the J gene TRBJ2-4, with 8 bases identical to TRBD1. The CDR3 runs 13 residues. Germline assignment: CDR1 SEHNR and CDR2 FQNEAQ (reference sequence). The J segment lost 8 bases and the V segment lost 7 bases, leaving 7 bases of the junction unmatched. The CDR3 here is CASTYRGWDIQYF. CDR3 in DNA: TGTGCCAGCACTTACAGGGGGTGGGACATTCAGTACTTC.